This TCR beta chain is from a study of technical replicates of blood from several donors listed by TCRdb under 2017. In regard to this clone: The target of this receptor is not known. Base qualities are not provided; no much larger clone lies one nucleotide away.

The V end gives up 6 bases and the J end 7 bases, leaving 12 bases in the junction not matched to a gene. There are 15 amino acids in the CDR3, from cysteine to phenylalanine inclusive. The sequence is cut down to CDR3 DNA, 45 bases in frame from base 1. The germline V gene supplies CDR1 KGHSH and CDR2 LQKENI. The library was produced with the immunoSEQ multiplex PCR assay. Drawn from immuneACCESS, this table holds only the in-frame rearrangements with V and J called that TCRdb kept. Clones are partly lost; checked studies trace under half to an unresolved V gene and leave the rest unexplained. The table for this sample lists approximately 80,000 clones; approximately 91% of them were counted only once. The top ten hold approximately 0.41% of the sample.

The rearranged segments are TRBV18 and TRBJ2-1, and 7 bases in between align with TRBD2. The sequencing sample was made of T cells isolated from PBMCs. This receptor was taken from a human donor in good health. The nucleotide sequence is given as TGTGCCAGCTCGCCTTCGTGGCGGGAGAGGAATGAGCAGTTCTTC. It translates to CASSPSWRERNEQFF. Here the CDR3 is joined to the reference TRBV18 and TRBJ2-1 genes, and the full variable domain is: NAGVMQNPRHLVRRRGQEARLRCSPMKGHSHVYWYRQLPEEGLKFMVYLQKENIIDESGMPKERFSAEFPKEGPSILRIQQVVRGDSAAYFCASSPSWRERNEQFFGPGTRLTVL.